The 2 T cell receptor beta chains below all came from one sample that was sequenced in a study of blood T cell repertoires in COVID-19. Sequenced by immunoSEQ multiplex PCR; TCRdb stores in-frame clones only, minus some. Of 150,000 or so clones listed, approximately 83% were seen once; the top ten hold about 1.4%. What was sequenced was peripheral blood. The receptors here all came from a human donor in a cohort sampled during active COVID-19.

This chain uses TRBV5-8 with TRBJ2-3; D is possibly TRBD1 (5 bases). The CDR3 is 13 residues long. Per germline, CDR1 SGHTS and CDR2 YDEGEE. Between the trimmed V and J ends, which lost 4 bases and 14 bases, there was a span of 20 bases. The DNA of the CDR3 is TGTGCCAGCAGCCTGTTGGAAGGGGCTGAGGCGTATTTT. Amino acid sequence: CASSLLEGAEAYF.

The rearrangement uses TRBV7-2 and TRBJ2-1; maybe TRBD2 (6 bases). The CDR3 sequence is 13 residues long. V lost 2 bases and J lost 12, with 14 bases in between. Germline lookup yields CDR1 SGHTA and CDR2 FQGNSA. As DNA, the CDR3 is TGTGCCAGCAGCTTATCGCTCGGGGGTGGGCAGTTCTTC. It translates to CASSLSLGGGQFF.